These 5 T cell receptor beta chains share one sample of origin, sequenced in a study of cytomegalovirus exposure and HLA in healthy donors. The data were produced by immunoSEQ multiplex PCR, yet TCRdb's version contains in-frame clones alone and is incomplete. The sample lists 200,000 or so clones; 87% were seen once. The sequencing input was PBMCs. The receptors were sampled from a woman under 30 in good health and CMV-seropositive.

This clone was seen more than once but under ten times. V and J are TRBV2 and TRBJ1-2; TRBD1 might be the D (6 bases). Germline lookup yields CDR1 SNHLY and CDR2 FYNNEI. The CDR3 loop spans 12 amino acids. V was shortened by 7 bases and J by 8 bases, with 14 bases between the two germline ends. CDR3 sequence reads: CASNRAGRGYTF. In DNA form, the CDR3 reads TGTGCCAGCAACAGGGCGGGTAGAGGCTACACCTTC.

This clone was observed a single time. This sequence joins TRBV9 and TRBJ2-1, with a weak D call TRBD2 (6 bases). The CDR3 contains 12 residues. CDR1 is SGDLS, CDR2 YYNGEE, per germline. V was clipped by 4 bases and J by 9 bases, with 11 bases between them. CDR3 coding DNA: TGTGCCAGCAGCCCAGAGGGAGGTGAGCAGTTCTTC. As protein: CASSPEGGEQFF.

This chain connects TRBV7-9 to TRBJ2-3, with TRBD1 matching 8 bases. This CDR3 contains 15 residues. From germline, CDR1 is SEHNR and CDR2 FQNEAQ (reference sequence). Trimming removed 7 bases from V and 4 bases from J; junction bases left unmatched: 10. The CDR3: CASTSTDRDADTQYF. In DNA form, the CDR3 reads TGTGCCAGCACGTCTACGGACAGGGACGCAGATACGCAGTATTTT.

This sequence joins TRBV7-9 and TRBJ2-2; a weak D match, TRBD2 (6 bases). Germline CDR1 reads SEHNR; CDR2 reads FQNEAQ (reference sequence). There are 14 residues in the CDR3. V was trimmed by 4 bases and J by 8 bases, leaving 14 bases between them. The CDR3 bases are TGTGCCAGCAGCTCCAGCGGGCCTCGGGGGGAGCTGTTTTTT. Encoded protein: CASSSSGPRGELFF.

The chain carries TRBV28 and TRBJ1-2; D perhaps matches TRBD1 (5 bases). V was pared by 9 bases and J by 5 bases, with 13 bases between. Germline CDR1 reads MDHEN; CDR2 reads SYDVKM. This CDR3 has 12 residues. The CDR3 coding sequence is TGTGCCAGTAGCGGGACCGGATATGGCTACACCTTC. Amino acids: CASSGTGYGYTF.